This record concerns one T cell receptor (beta chain) sequence. Its antigen target is currently unknown. No much larger clonotype is one base removed from it; base qualities were not supplied. The data are from a study of cytomegalovirus exposure and HLA in healthy donors (dated by TCRdb to the late 2010s). Turning to the overall study: According to an earlier analysis of 587 of the donors, about 179 million T cells yielded 117 million unique TCR beta sequences and approximately 300 Gb of sequence data. An earlier analysis of around 540 of the donors applied high-throughput TCR beta sequencing to assess whether each TCR beta V gene segment acted as functional or pseudogenic. To study patterns of TCR occurrence, a later analysis re-analyzed previously published TCR beta repertoires from 700 or so donors and added high-resolution HLA genotyping. The study profiled the T cell repertoires of fewer than 850 subjects by immunosequencing and related them to cytomegalovirus serostatus. Alongside the repertoire data, information on donor age, sex, ethnicity and CMV serostatus was compiled. Every repertoire in the discovery cohort had been generated on one and the same sequencing platform. Among about 390 genotyped donors of the cohort, an average of roughly 240,000 unique TCR beta nucleotide sequences were sequenced per donor, roughly 20% of them non-productive. A later genetic analysis used genome-wide SNP genotypes for 398 of the 666 donors, treating that subset as a discovery cohort. Class I and class II HLA loci were covered by the typing at four-digit resolution. An early release that covered several hundred HLA-typed donors contained approximately 300 gigabases of sequencing data and 85 million to 100 million unique TCR sequences. The number of donors typed differed by locus, with about 629-640 for A, B, C, DRB1 and DQB1, around 560 for DQA1, some 570 for DPA1, and over 400 for DPB1. The study combined high-throughput TCR immunosequencing, statistical association of individual TCRs with disease status, and machine learning to predict cytomegalovirus infection status. Among the roughly 380 genotyped donors, approximately 76% belonged to the genetic ancestry cluster associated with self-reported Caucasian donors. The aim of the study was to test whether cataloging public T cell receptors could identify signatures of past pathogen exposure. Because of strong linkage in the cohort, 4 to 6 DR-DQ haplotypes were treated as single units for association and clustering. A separate validation cohort of 90 to 150 different subjects was used in addition to the roughly 700-subject first cohort. In the later analysis, no new phenotypic data were used to find candidate immune exposures; instead, reliance was placed on TCR beta sequences and their occurrence across donors. The paper's findings and limits, for the study overall: Most TCR sequences were observed very rarely across donors, whereas some public TCRs were present in many individuals. Specific HLA alleles were associated with roughly 17,000 TCR beta sequences at a false discovery rate of 0.05 in a later analysis. An earlier analysis of around 540 of the donors showed that most TCR beta V segments appeared in productive rearrangements either about 87% or about 30% of the time, which broadly matched IMGT annotations. In a later analysis, the rate of TCR association differed among HLA loci, with DRB1 alleles having the most associated TCRs and HLA-C alleles having the fewest. Approximately 16 rarely observed V segments, including chromosome 9 orphons, were excluded from the earlier analysis of some 590 of the donors because counts were too low. A cluster of highly shared sequence variants was judged likely to be a technical artifact of the sequencing pipeline. In the study, some 160 TCR beta chains were listed as associated with cytomegalovirus. A later analysis found that most CMV-associated TCR beta chains appeared HLA-restricted, with HLA associations seemingly driven largely by CMV exposure. In vitro tests confirmed that three of the cytomegalovirus-associated TCR beta chains recognize cytomegalovirus antigens. Assigning TCR associations to individual alleles was difficult when HLA alleles, especially DR and DQ, strongly co-occurred. Cytomegalovirus status was reported to be diagnosed by the classifier with high specificity and sensitivity in both the original and validation cohorts. HLA typing was unavailable for some donors at each locus, so association tests used only the typed subset. The authors suggested that the approach could potentially be extended to other disease states and immunological phenotypes. Because the 87-base-pair reads could not distinguish some IMGT-functional V segments, including TRBV6-2 and TRBV6-3, those segments were excluded. Correlated functional status among segregating V segments might be attributable to linkage disequilibrium, but an unknown experimental factor could not be ruled out. CMV serostatus was the only immune exposure information available for the cohort. A further reported finding was that TCR beta sequences accurately predicted the HLA-A and HLA-B alleles for most subjects in the first cohort. In a later analysis, several top co-occurrence clusters were reported to appear linked to parvovirus B19, influenza, CMV and Epstein-Barr virus. Compared with the 666-donor mean, donors in an Asian-associated ancestry cluster had fewer N-insertions in productive TCRs, according to a later genetic analysis. In a later analysis, HLA-associated TCR beta chains showed more clonal expansion and lower generation probabilities than non-associated chains that were equally common. The cohort was sequenced for TCR beta chains only, and without alpha or paired-chain data the features that could be detected were limited. V-gene and J-gene trimming of TCR beta chains was associated with a missense DCLRE1C variant in a later genetic analysis, and the association was replicated in an independent cohort. The presence/absence analyses assumed that sequencing depth was roughly uniform across donors, and that assumption may not be true.

Library generation was performed with the immunoSEQ multiplex PCR assay. A mixture of 60 forward primers for TCR Vbeta segments and 13 reverse primers for TCR Jbeta segments was used in the multiplex PCR. The CDR3 region of rearranged TCR beta genes was amplified from genomic DNA by a multiplex PCR assay. On the Illumina HiSeq System, the amplified TCR beta libraries were sequenced as 87-base-pair reads. As for the authors' bioinformatics: A later analysis counted about 80 million unique TCR beta chains across the 640 or so repertoires, and some 12 million of these chains were shared by at least two donors. Raw reads were error-corrected and collapsed into unique sequences by a nearest-neighbor algorithm in which closely related sequences were merged to remove PCR and sequencing errors. CDR3 sequences were aligned to IMGT reference sequences to assign V, D and J gene segments. For a sequence to be retained, at least a six-nucleotide match to both a V gene segment and a J gene segment was required. Rearrangements were called productive when the CDR3 lacked stop codons and stayed in frame with V and J; all others were non-productive. Following IMGT convention, CDR3 was defined as the stretch from the second conserved V-encoded cysteine up to the conserved J-encoded phenylalanine. Sequences without an unambiguous match to a single V gene segment were excluded from the earlier analysis of about 600 of the donors. In an earlier analysis of some 590 of the donors, V segments were called functional above 56.7% productive rearrangements and were called segregating when the between-donor standard deviation exceeded 5%. A statistical classification framework was built for diagnosing cytomegalovirus status from the catalog of TCR beta chain sequences. A later analysis assigned V and J genes by comparing TCR nucleotide sequences with IMGT/GENE-DB human TR gene sequences. The TCRdist pipeline was used in a later analysis to assign CDR3 sequences and most-parsimonious VDJ recombination scenarios. In a later analysis, each TCR beta chain was defined by its CDR3 amino acid sequence together with its V-gene family, and reads without a unique V-gene family were excluded. In a later analysis, several hundred highly shared, low-generation-probability nucleotide sequences were removed to address suspected cross-contamination and a sequencing artifact. In a later analysis, a clonal expansion index was calculated for each public chain from normalized within-repertoire ranks of inferred template counts. A later analysis computed generation probabilities with a VDJ recombination model fitted to out-of-frame rearrangements, and checked the results against IGoR. In a later analysis, TCR-TCR, TCR-HLA and TCR-CMV co-occurrence was scored with hypergeometric tests, and a repertoire-size bias correction was applied to TCR pairs. A later analysis estimated false discovery rates by permuting HLA or CMV assignments 20 times. In a later analysis, co-occurring TCRs were grouped with DBSCAN, and TCRdist sequence similarity was added when clustering was performed within HLA-allele-positive subsets. Repertoires with fewer than 30,000 or more than 120,000 public chains, plus five repertoires with anomalous nucleotide sharing, were excluded from co-occurrence clustering. As stored in TCRdb, this immuneACCESS dataset retains in-frame rearrangements with V and J assigned. A fraction of the clones does not appear; measured against another copy, unresolved V genes explain less than half of the discrepancy, and the remainder lacks a known reason. Clonal size and the V and J genes are those of that table, whereas D and trimming came from the DNA. The sample table holds 95,000 to 150,000 clones, of which 66% were seen once. The leading ten clones occupy about 1.5% of the sample.

The CDR3 starts with the cysteine, ends with the phenylalanine, and has 15 residues. CDR3 DNA only is kept here, 45 bases in frame from base 1. Based on the germline V gene, the CDR1 and CDR2 sequences are SGHVS and FNYEAQ. Cut back by 1 base and 4 bases, the V and J ends lie 12 bases apart. The cohort was made up of about 670 healthy bone marrow donors. All cohort members were sampled while nominally healthy, although unrecorded immune exposures were likely present. The donor tested CMV seronegative and was one of the 352 seronegative cohort members. Each donor provided a peripheral blood sample, and peripheral blood mononuclear cells were used for TCR beta sequencing. The Qiagen DNeasy Blood Extraction Kit was used to extract genomic DNA from the blood cell samples.

The V and J genes are TRBV7-6 and TRBJ2-3, with TRBD2 perhaps the D gene, on 5 matching bases. The clonotype originates from a young man in good health and CMV-seronegative. The sequencing sample was made of PBMCs. DNA sequence: TGTGCCAGCAGCTTAGTCGCGCTAGCCCCAGATACGCAGTATTTT. It translates as CASSLVALAPDTQYF. Reference TRBV7-6 and TRBJ2-3 genes cover what lies past the CDR3, so the full variable domain is GAGVSQSPRYKVTKRGQDVALRCDPISGHVSLYWYRQALGQGPEFLTYFNYEAQQDKSGLPNDRFSAERPEGSISTLTIQRTEQRDSAMYRCASSLVALAPDTQYFGPGTRLTVL.